The next 19 T cell receptor beta chains were all read from a single sample in a study of vaccination and CD4 T cells after COVID-19. No antigen has been identified for these receptors. The treatment denotes: roughly 10-day PBMC culture with coronavirus spike peptide pools or control peptides (ViraFEST assay). Sequence data for DNA of cultured CD4+ T cells were generated by the Oncomine TCR Beta short-read assay. TCRdb passed the PCR reads through MiXCR, listing each CDR3 protein once. Here the sample spans 13,000 to 15,000 distinct CDR3 sequences, about a fifth being singletons. The specimen was CD4+ T cells from blood, cultured in vitro, collected before SARS-CoV-2 vaccination. These receptors were collected from a human donor who received a COVID-19 vaccine.

The V call is TRBV20-1, the J call TRBJ2-7; 8 bases map to TRBD2. CDR1 is DFQATT, CDR2 SNEGSKA, per germline (reference sequence). V trimming: 4 bases; J trimming: 0 bases; junction bases outside the gene matches: 11. The CDR3 contains 16 residues. The DNA of the CDR3 is TGCAGTGCTACCCTGTCCGGGGGGGGGCTCTCCTACGAGCAGTACTTC. It is translated as CSATLSGGGLSYEQYF.

This clonotype counts as medium-sized. J is TRBJ1-4 and V is TRBV20-1, with D unresolved. The CDR3 is 11 amino acids. Germline V gene data show CDR1 as DFQATT and CDR2 as SNEGSKA (reference sequence). V was trimmed by 7 bases and J by 6 bases, leaving 9 bases between them. The CDR3 is CSGTRDEKLFF. CDR3 coding DNA: TGCAGTGGTACGAGGGATGAAAAACTGTTTTTT.

This clonotype is labeled medium-sized. V gene TRBV20-1 combines with J gene TRBJ1-5; D unresolved. The V gene lost 1 base and the J gene lost 3 bases, with 7 bases spanning the gap. CDR1 and CDR2 from the germline V gene are DFQATT and SNEGSKA (reference sequence). The CDR3 sequence is 13 residues long. CDR3 region: CSARVSANQPQHF. As DNA, the CDR3 is TGCAGTGCTAGAGTCAGTGCCAATCAGCCCCAGCATTTT.

The chain recombines TRBV7-2 with TRBJ2-7, with D unclear. Per germline, CDR1 SGHTA and CDR2 FQGNSA. The germline V and J ends were trimmed by 4 bases and 3 bases, with 10 bases remaining between them. The CDR3 has 13 amino acids. CDR3: CASSYLGSYEQYF. Written as DNA, the CDR3 is TGTGCCAGCAGCTATTTAGGTAGCTACGAGCAGTACTTC. Full variable domain (outside the CDR3, taken from reference TRBV7-2 and TRBJ2-7): GAGVSQSPSNKVTEKGKDVELRCDPISGHTALYWYRQSLGQGLEFLIYFQGNSAPDKSGLPSDRFSAERTGGSVSTLTIQRTQQEDSAVYLCASSYLGSYEQYFGPGTRLTVT.

The V call is TRBV30, the J call TRBJ2-1; D remains unclear. The germline CDR1 and CDR2 sequences are GTSNPN and SVGIG (reference sequence). V lost 3 bases and J 2 bases, leaving 5 bases between the germline ends. The CDR3 runs to 12 residues. The CDR3 is CAWSRTYNEQFF. As DNA, the CDR3 is TGTGCCTGGAGCCGAACCTACAATGAGCAGTTCTTC.

This clonotype has only a few counts. The chain joins TRBV10-3 to TRBJ2-7; TRBD2 might be the D (7 bases). The CDR3 consists of 15 residues. CDR1 ENHRY and CDR2 SYGVKD come from the germline V gene. V dropped 3 bases and J dropped 5 bases, with 17 bases sitting between them. The CDR3, as DNA: TGTGCCATCAGTGACGGCAGGGGAGGGGGTGACGAGCAGTACTTC. Amino acids: CAISDGRGGGDEQYF.

This clonotype was found a few times. The chain has TRBV5-6 and TRBJ2-3; D ambiguous. Germline V gene lookup returns CDR1 SGHDT and CDR2 YYEEEE. The ends were cut back, 2 bases at V and 1 base at J, with 11 bases in the middle. The CDR3 covers 15 residues. The DNA for the CDR3 is TGTGCCAGCAGCTTATCTCCCCAGGGCACAGATACGCAGTATTTT. As protein: CASSLSPQGTDTQYF.

Here the CDR3 reads CASKKDSTNTGELFF. The CDR3 nucleotides read TGTGCCAGCAAGAAGGACAGTACGAACACCGGGGAGCTGTTTTTT. The chain combines TRBV2 with TRBJ2-2; D might be TRBD1 (6 bases). Germline CDR1 SNHLY, CDR2 FYNNEI. Trimming shortened V by 7 bases and J by 0 bases, and 12 bases separated the two germline ends. The CDR3 runs 15 residues.

J is TRBJ2-5 and V is TRBV12-3 or TRBV12-4; D unclear. V was shortened by 2 bases and J by 6 bases, with 13 bases between the two germline ends. The CDR3 contains 14 residues. CDR3: CASSLIERRKTQYF. The CDR3 DNA follows: TGTGCCAGCAGTTTAATAGAGCGTCGGAAGACCCAGTACTTC.

This clonotype showed up just a few times. Here the CDR3 reads CSARRGSNQPQHF. The CDR3 DNA reads as TGCAGTGCCCGGAGAGGTAGCAATCAGCCCCAGCATTTT. The chain has TRBV20-1 and TRBJ1-5, with D unclear. The germline V and J ends were trimmed by 6 bases and 0 bases, with 9 bases remaining between them. CDR3 length: 13 amino acids. The germline CDR1 and CDR2 sequences are DFQATT and SNEGSKA (reference sequence).

This clonotype was detected a few times. This chain uses TRBV5-1 with TRBJ2-5; 11 nucleotides align to TRBD2. The CDR3 loop spans 14 amino acids. V gave up 3 bases and J gave up 3 bases; unmatched junction bases: 1. Germline V gene lookup returns CDR1 SGHRS and CDR2 YFSETQ. CDR3 in amino acids: CASSWGLAEETQYF. The CDR3 nucleotides read TGCGCCAGCAGCTGGGGACTAGCGGAAGAGACCCAGTACTTC.

V is TRBV6-2 or TRBV6-3 and J is TRBJ1-5, with D tentatively TRBD1 (6 bases). The germline V gene encodes CDR1 MNHEY and CDR2 SVGEGT. V lost 5 bases, J lost 2 bases, and 16 bases lay in between. This CDR3 has 16 residues. Here the CDR3 reads CASSPHWGAGNQPQHF. As DNA, the CDR3 is TGTGCCAGCAGTCCACACTGGGGGGCCGGCAATCAGCCCCAGCATTTT.

This clonotype was seen a handful of times. CDR3 coding DNA: TGCGCCAGCAGCCGGTCGGGACAGGGTAAGACCTACGAGCAGTACTTC. Amino acids: CASSRSGQGKTYEQYF. V and J are TRBV5-1 and TRBJ2-7, with 9 nucleotides matching TRBD1. J gave up 2 bases and V 4 bases, and 10 bases lay outside the gene matches. The CDR3 totals 16 residues. The germline gives CDR1 SGHRS, CDR2 YFSETQ.

This chain uses TRBV7-6 with TRBJ2-3; D unclear. Germline V gives CDR1 SGHVS, CDR2 FNYEAQ. The CDR3 loop spans 14 amino acids. V lost 1 base to trimming and J lost 8 bases, with 13 bases between them. CDR3 loop: CASSLGVTTGTQYF. The CDR3 region has the DNA TGTGCCAGCAGCTTAGGGGTCACCACGGGTACGCAGTATTTT.

The rearrangement links TRBV5-6 to TRBJ1-1; D is ambiguous. Trimming cost V 0 bases and J 1 base, with 7 bases left between them. The CDR3 has 14 amino acids. In germline, CDR1 is SGHDT, CDR2 YYEEEE. CDR3 bases: TGTGCCAGCAGCTTGGGCATGGGGAACACTGAAGCTTTCTTT. Translating it yields CASSLGMGNTEAFF.

V is TRBV19 and J is TRBJ2-7; D not resolved. Germline lookup yields CDR1 LNHDA and CDR2 SQIVND (reference sequence). This CDR3 region has 14 residues. The V gene lost 5 bases and the J gene lost 2 bases, with 13 bases spanning the gap. CDR3: CASSLVVPPYEQYF. DNA for the CDR3: TGTGCCAGTAGTCTAGTCGTTCCACCCTACGAGCAGTACTTC.

A few counts support this clonotype. The J gene is TRBJ2-1, the V gene TRBV2; possible D gene TRBD2, 6 bases. The length of the CDR3 is 16 residues. Trimming cost V 4 bases and J 4 bases, with 17 bases left between them. From germline, CDR1 is SNHLY and CDR2 FYNNEI. The CDR3: CASSGSRRGLYNEQFF. The DNA for the CDR3 is TGTGCCAGCAGTGGATCTAGGCGGGGCCTGTACAATGAGCAGTTCTTC. Filled out from reference TRBV2 and TRBJ2-1, the complete variable domain reads EPEVTQTPSHQVTQMGQEVILRCVPISNHLYFYWYRQILGQKVEFLVSFYNNEISEKSEIFDDQFSVERPDGSNFTLKIRSTKLEDSAMYFCASSGSRRGLYNEQFFGPGTRLTVL.

This clonotype is judged medium-sized. This chain joins TRBV25-1 and TRBJ1-2; D gene unclear. Germline V CDR1 and CDR2: MGHDK, SYGVNS. The CDR3 runs to 16 residues. V was cut by 8 bases and J by 8 bases, with 27 bases left in between. CDR3 sequence (DNA): TGTGCCAGCTATGATGATGGACGGGGAAGGTCGGGGGGCTACACCTTC. It codes for CASYDDGRGRSGGYTF.

The chain couples TRBV19 to TRBJ1-1; no clear D. Germline loops: CDR1 LNHDA, CDR2 SQIVND (reference sequence). This CDR3 comprises 13 residues. V was trimmed by 3 bases and J by 1 base, leaving 6 bases between them. CDR3 sequence reads: CASSIEGNTEAFF. The CDR3 DNA reads TGTGCCAGTAGTATTGAGGGGAACACTGAAGCTTTCTTT.